The 10 T cell receptor beta chains presented below share a single source sample, sequenced in a study of blood T cell repertoires in COVID-19. Some clones are missing from TCRdb's copy, which holds only in-frame ones; the method was immunoSEQ multiplex PCR. Here the sample spans 150,000 to 250,000 clones, approximately 83% being singletons. Sequenced sample: PBMCs or T cells enriched from blood (not recorded which). These receptors were obtained from a man in his forties who had recovered from COVID-19.

The V and J genes are TRBV29-1 and TRBJ1-1, with 8 bases identical to TRBD1. J was trimmed by 6 bases and V by 5 bases; bases with no gene match: 8. The CDR3 has 13 amino acids. Germline assignment: CDR1 SQVTM and CDR2 ANQGSEA. The CDR3 DNA reads as TGCAGCGTTACAGACAGGGGAACGGCTGAAGCTTTCTTT. Amino acids: CSVTDRGTAEAFF.

The rearrangement uses TRBV18 and TRBJ1-6, with a weak D call TRBD1 (6 bases). The CDR3 extends over 13 amino acids. Germline-derived CDR1 and CDR2 are KGHSH and LQKENI. Trimming left V 3 bases short and J 7 bases short, with 7 bases between. The CDR3 region is CASSPDRNSPLHF. DNA of the CDR3: TGTGCCAGCTCACCGGACAGAAATTCACCCCTCCACTTT.

V is TRBV6-5 and J is TRBJ1-4; no definite D call. The germline gives CDR1 MNHEY, CDR2 SVGAGI. V lost 4 bases to trimming and J lost 4 bases, with 13 bases between them. The CDR3 is 15 residues long. This chain's CDR3 is CASSFGRDYNEKLFF. The CDR3 DNA follows: TGTGCCAGCAGTTTCGGGAGGGATTATAATGAAAAACTGTTTTTT.

In nucleotides, the CDR3 is TGTGCCAGCAGTTACCCCGGGACAGAAAAACTGTTTTTT. This sequence encodes CASSYPGTEKLFF. The chain employs TRBV6-2 or TRBV6-3 and TRBJ1-4; possibly TRBD1 for D (6 bases). The CDR3 contains 13 residues. V lost 2 bases to trimming and J lost 8 bases, with 9 bases between them. CDR1 is MNHEY and CDR2 is SVGEGT in the germline V gene.

V and J are TRBV19 and TRBJ1-5; 7 bases line up with TRBD1. The germline V gene has CDR1 LNHDA and CDR2 SQIVND (reference sequence). J gave up 7 bases and V 5 bases, and 14 bases lay outside the gene matches. The CDR3 sequence is 16 residues long. DNA for the CDR3: TGTGCCAGTAGTGTCACCGGGACAGCAACGGGGCAGCCCCAGCATTTT. Amino acid sequence: CASSVTGTATGQPQHF.

Regarding this clone: The CDR3 end shows no conserved phenylalanine or tryptophan, and so a read error is likely. The limits of the CDR3 on the DNA are not certain, so only TCRdb's listed CDR3 is given. The chain employs TRBV5-1 and TRBJ1-4; TRBD1, the table's D call, was not compared with the DNA. 10 amino acids form the CDR3, both terminal residues included. Germline lookup yields CDR1 SGHRS and CDR2 YFSETQ. The CDR3 sequence is CASSCRDRGS.

This chain's CDR3 is CASSQLLRDRGGELFF. DNA for the CDR3: TGTGCCAGCAGCCAACTCCTAAGGGACAGGGGCGGGGAGCTGTTTTTT. The chain is built from TRBV3-1 (or the pseudogene TRBV3-2) and TRBJ2-2; 10 bases line up with TRBD1. Germline V gives CDR1 LGHDT, CDR2 YNNKEL (reference sequence). Losses at the gene ends were 2 bases for V and 7 bases for J; bases not matched to a gene: 7. This CDR3 is built from 16 residues.

The V gene is TRBV30, the J gene TRBJ1-1, with D maybe TRBD1 (6 bases). Germline CDR1 and CDR2: GTSNPN and SVGIG (reference sequence). The CDR3 runs 12 residues. Trimming shortened V by 0 bases and J by 5 bases, and 7 bases separated the two germline ends. CDR3 coding DNA: TGTGCCTGGAGTGTCAGGGGAACTGAAGCTTTCTTT. Translation gives CAWSVRGTEAFF.

This clone was detected once. This chain uses TRBV7-8 with TRBJ1-3; the D is unclear. Trimming cost V 2 bases and J 5 bases, with 7 bases left between them. The V gene's germline CDR1 is SGHVS and CDR2 FQNEAQ. This CDR3 contains 13 residues. The CDR3 DNA follows: TGTGCCAGCAGCTTAAGAGGGAGAAACACCATATATTTT. Protein sequence: CASSLRGRNTIYF.

The gene calls are TRBV3-1 (or the pseudogene TRBV3-2) and TRBJ1-5; TRBD1 might be the D (5 bases). Germline V gene sequence: CDR1 LGHDT, CDR2 YNNKEL (reference sequence). Trimming stripped 2 bases from V and 11 bases from J, with 10 bases between. The CDR3 is 12 residues long. The CDR3 region has the DNA TGTGCCAGCAGCCAAAGTTTAGGGGCCCAGCATTTT. Its protein is CASSQSLGAQHF.